Shown below are 32 T cell receptor beta chains from a single sample sequenced in a study of CD8+ T cells in alopecia areata. cDNA serving as the sequencing template came from extracted, reverse transcribed RNA. TCRdb's copy holds only in-frame clones and misses some; the assay was immunoSEQ multiplex PCR. This sample has approximately 180,000 clones, with approximately 70% found just once. Material: CD8+ T cells sorted from blood, obtained at week 0. The receptor source for this set is a human donor with alopecia areata.

The genes are TRBV4-1 and TRBJ1-5; TRBD1 aligns across 7 bases. The CDR3 loop spans 13 amino acids. The ends lost 4 bases at V and 5 bases at J; junction bases unmatched: 2. Germline loops: CDR1 MGHRA, CDR2 YSYEKL. The CDR3 spells CASSRDRDQPQHF. For the CDR3, the DNA is TGCGCCAGCAGCCGAGACAGGGATCAGCCCCAGCATTTT.

The rearrangement joins TRBV5-6 to TRBJ1-1, with D hard to call. CDR3 length: 13 amino acids. V lost 3 bases and J lost 6, with 12 bases in between. Germline V gene data show CDR1 as SGHDT and CDR2 as YYEEEE. In DNA form, the CDR3 reads TGTGCCAGCAGCTCTGGGAGGGCCCCTGAAGCTTTCTTT. As protein: CASSSGRAPEAFF.

The chain is built from TRBV27 and TRBJ2-1, with 10 nucleotides matching TRBD2. Germline V CDR1 and CDR2: MNHEY, SMNVEV (reference sequence). Trimming at V came to 2 bases and at J to 3 bases, leaving 1 base not matched to a gene. The CDR3 has 15 amino acids. In DNA form, the CDR3 reads TGTGCCAGCAGTTTAAAGCGGGGGGGCTACAATGAGCAGTTCTTC. It specifies CASSLKRGGYNEQFF.

V gene TRBV6-6 combines with J gene TRBJ2-1; D not certain. V lost 8 bases and J lost 2, with 4 bases in between. From germline, CDR1 is MNHNY and CDR2 SVGAGI (reference sequence). This CDR3 region has 11 residues. CDR3 sequence (DNA): TGTGCCAGCGGACCCTACAATGAGCAGTTCTTC. Translating it yields CASGPYNEQFF.

The chain recombines TRBV27 with TRBJ2-4; D is possibly TRBD1 or TRBD2 (6 bases each). The CDR3 has 15 amino acids. The germline V and J ends were trimmed by 2 bases and 7 bases, with 15 bases remaining between them. Germline CDR1 and CDR2: MNHEY and SMNVEV (reference sequence). The CDR3 sequence is CASSLGATGANIQYF. The CDR3, as DNA: TGTGCCAGCAGTTTAGGGGCAACGGGGGCGAACATTCAGTACTTC.

The chain combines TRBV25-1 with TRBJ2-2, with D tentatively TRBD1 (5 bases). Deletions cut 1 base from V and 4 bases from J, with 10 bases between. In germline, CDR1 is MGHDK, CDR2 SYGVNS. The CDR3 covers 15 residues. CDR3 loop: CASSELRQSTGELFF. The CDR3, as DNA: TGTGCCAGCAGTGAATTAAGACAGAGCACCGGGGAGCTGTTTTTT.

This rearrangement joins TRBV13 to TRBJ2-3; no clear D. The CDR3 sequence is 14 residues long. Germline-derived CDR1 and CDR2 are PRHDT and FYEKMQ (reference sequence). Trimming cost V 5 bases and J 1 base, with 10 bases left between them. Written as DNA, the CDR3 is TGTGCCAGCAGCGCCTGGGCAGGCACAGATACGCAGTATTTT. This translates into CASSAWAGTDTQYF.

V is TRBV29-1 and J is TRBJ1-4; TRBD1 matches at 7 bases. This CDR3 is 13 amino acids long. CDR1 SQVTM and CDR2 ANQGSEA come from the germline V gene. The CDR3 spells CRGQDLYGEKLFF. The CDR3 coding sequence is TGCAGAGGACAGGATCTTTACGGTGAAAAACTGTTTTTT.

The rearrangement joins TRBV19 to TRBJ2-5; 8 bases line up with TRBD1. This CDR3 has 13 amino acids. Germline lookup yields CDR1 LNHDA and CDR2 SQIVND (reference sequence). J lost 4 bases, V lost 4 bases, and 2 bases had no gene match. As DNA, the CDR3 is TGTGCCAGTAGTAGGACAGGGTTAGAGACCCAGTACTTC. The encoded protein is CASSRTGLETQYF.

The chain combines TRBV11-2 with TRBJ2-5; D call uncertain. Between the trimmed V and J ends, which lost 1 base and 2 bases, there was a span of 8 bases. The germline V gene has CDR1 SGHAT and CDR2 FQNNGV. The CDR3 covers 14 residues. The CDR3 DNA follows: TGTGCCAGCAGCTTAGGTTTCGGACAAGAGACCCAGTACTTC. It is translated as CASSLGFGQETQYF.

The rearrangement joins TRBV6-5 to TRBJ1-1; D possibly corresponds to TRBD1 (5 bases). Germline assignment: CDR1 MNHEY and CDR2 SVGAGI. The V end lost 0 bases, the J end lost 8 bases, and 7 bases lay between the germline ends. The CDR3 has 12 residues. The CDR3 DNA is TGTGCCAGCAGTTACTCTGGACAAGAAGCTTTCTTT. Translating gives CASSYSGQEAFF.

This chain connects TRBV4-2 to TRBJ1-1, with D possibly matching TRBD1 (5 bases). The V end was cut by 4 bases, the J end by 4 bases, with 10 bases between. CDR3 length: 13 residues. CDR1 LGHNA and CDR2 YNFKEQ come from the germline V gene. CDR3 nucleotide sequence: TGTGCCAGCAGCCTAGGACACGGCACTGAAGCTTTCTTT. Translating gives CASSLGHGTEAFF.

The V call is TRBV30, the J call TRBJ2-1, with no clear D. V was clipped by 2 bases and J by 7 bases, with 9 bases between them. The germline V gene has CDR1 GTSNPN and CDR2 SVGIG (reference sequence). The CDR3 runs 12 residues. The CDR3 sequence is CAWSFVLNEQFF. The CDR3 bases are TGTGCCTGGAGTTTTGTGCTTAATGAGCAGTTCTTC.

This sequence joins TRBV27 and TRBJ2-1, with 12 bases fitting TRBD2. V was pared by 5 bases and J by 9 bases, with 8 bases of the junction left unmatched. The CDR3 is 15 amino acids. Looked up from germline, CDR1 is MNHEY and CDR2 is SMNVEV (reference sequence). The CDR3 is CASSQLAGGSGEQFF. The DNA for the CDR3 is TGTGCCAGCAGTCAGCTAGCGGGGGGGAGCGGTGAGCAGTTCTTC.

The chain combines TRBV30 with TRBJ2-3; D unresolved. Germline V CDR1 and CDR2: GTSNPN, SVGIG (reference sequence). The germline V and J ends were trimmed by 0 bases and 2 bases, with 15 bases remaining between them. The CDR3 runs to 16 residues. CDR3 protein: CAWSVGVAGNTDTQYF. CDR3 DNA: TGTGCCTGGAGTGTAGGCGTGGCAGGTAACACAGATACGCAGTATTTT.

As DNA, the CDR3 is TGCAGCGTTCCCCCACAGGGGGCCGAGAACTATGGCTACACCTTC. As protein: CSVPPQGAENYGYTF. V is TRBV29-1 and J is TRBJ1-2; 9 positions agree with TRBD1. V was clipped by 5 bases and J by 2 bases; unmatched bases: 9. The CDR3 covers 15 residues. Germline assignment: CDR1 SQVTM and CDR2 ANQGSEA.

This sequence joins TRBV10-2 and TRBJ2-7, with 9 bases identical to TRBD1. Germline V CDR1 and CDR2: WSHSY, SAAADI. The V segment lost 8 bases and the J segment 7 bases; nucleotides outside the gene matches: 6. This CDR3 spans 12 amino acids. The CDR3 here is CASGDRAGEQYF. The CDR3, as DNA: TGCGCCAGCGGGGACAGGGCTGGTGAGCAGTACTTC.

The J gene is TRBJ2-6, the V gene TRBV7-9, with a weak D call TRBD1 (6 bases). The CDR3 is 15 residues long. The V gene lost 5 bases and the J gene lost 0 bases, with 8 bases spanning the gap. CDR1 is SEHNR, CDR2 FQNEAQ, per germline (reference sequence). CDR3 nucleotide sequence: TGTGCCAGCAGCCACAGGGTCTCTGGGGCCAACGTCCTGACTTTC. Protein: CASSHRVSGANVLTF.

The V and J genes are TRBV6-1 and TRBJ2-5, with D possibly matching TRBD2 (5 bases). Germline-derived CDR1 and CDR2 are MNHNS and SASEGT. The germline V and J ends were trimmed by 6 bases and 3 bases, with 11 bases remaining between them. This CDR3 has 13 amino acids. CDR3 sequence reads: CASRRVGEETQYF. CDR3 sequence (DNA): TGTGCCAGCAGAAGAGTCGGGGAAGAGACCCAGTACTTC.

Only a few counts were recorded for this clone. The chain links TRBV29-1 to TRBJ2-6, with 9 bases identical to TRBD1. Per germline, CDR1 SQVTM and CDR2 ANQGSEA. The trim removed 6 bases at V and 0 bases at J, leaving 6 bases unmatched. This CDR3 is 16 amino acids long. The CDR3 DNA sequence: TGCAGCGTCTGGGACAGGGTCGGCTCTGGGGCCAACGTCCTGACTTTC. It is translated as CSVWDRVGSGANVLTF.

This chain links TRBV7-6 with TRBJ1-6, with D hard to call. The V end lost 1 base, the J end lost 5 bases, and 18 bases lay between the germline ends. The CDR3 extends over 18 amino acids. The germline gives CDR1 SGHVS, CDR2 FNYEAQ. CDR3 residues: CASSLGPRSGGNNSPLHF. The CDR3 nucleotides read TGTGCCAGCAGCTTAGGTCCCCGAAGCGGAGGGAATAATTCACCCCTCCACTTT.

The DNA of the CDR3 is TGTGCCAGCAGCCCCCGGGACGAGCAGTACTTC. It yields the protein CASSPRDEQYF. The rearrangement joins TRBV7-9 to TRBJ2-7; D is undetermined. CDR3 length: 11 residues. V dropped 5 bases and J dropped 5 bases, with 7 bases sitting between them. CDR1 and CDR2 (germline): SEHNR, FQNEAQ (reference sequence).

This rearrangement joins TRBV2 to TRBJ1-5, with TRBD1 identical over 8 bases. There are 15 residues in the CDR3. CDR1 is SNHLY, CDR2 FYNNEI, per germline. Trimming removed 1 base from V and 4 bases from J; junction bases left unmatched: 3. CDR3: CASSEGRQGNQPQHF. Here the CDR3 DNA reads TGTGCCAGCAGTGAAGGGCGACAGGGGAATCAGCCCCAGCATTTT.

The chain carries TRBV5-6 and TRBJ2-1; D remains unclear. CDR1 is SGHDT and CDR2 is YYEEEE in the germline V gene. This CDR3 contains 13 residues. Trimming removed 0 bases at V and 9 bases at J, with 10 bases between. CDR3: CASSLGAPSEQFF. In DNA, the CDR3 is TGTGCCAGCAGCTTGGGGGCCCCCAGTGAGCAGTTCTTC.

The chain links TRBV14 to TRBJ2-3; D may match TRBD1 or TRBD2 (5 bases each). Trimming cost V 4 bases and J 2 bases, with 25 bases left between them. This CDR3 spans 19 amino acids. Germline CDR1 reads SGHDN; CDR2 reads FVKESK. The CDR3 DNA is TGTGCCAGCAGCCCACTATCCCGGGACCCCGTCGACCACACAGATACGCAGTATTTT. This sequence encodes CASSPLSRDPVDHTDTQYF.

The V and J genes are TRBV6-5 and TRBJ2-7; D remains ambiguous. V shed 0 bases and J shed 5 bases, with 11 bases lying between them. The CDR3 has 14 amino acids. In germline, CDR1 is MNHEY, CDR2 SVGAGI. The CDR3 sequence: CASSYSGRTHEQYF. The CDR3 nucleotides are TGTGCCAGCAGTTACTCGGGCCGCACCCACGAGCAGTACTTC.

In this sample, this clone turned up a few times. This chain joins TRBV4-1 and TRBJ2-4; a weak D match, TRBD1 (5 bases). This CDR3 is 16 amino acids long. Germline V gives CDR1 MGHRA, CDR2 YSYEKL. V gave up 2 bases and J gave up 2 bases, with 13 bases separating them. CDR3 residues: CASSQRGGGSKNIQYF. DNA of the CDR3: TGCGCCAGCAGCCAAAGGGGTGGTGGGTCCAAAAACATTCAGTACTTC.

The genes are TRBV30 and TRBJ2-7, with D possibly being TRBD2 (6 bases). The CDR3 runs 14 residues. Between the trimmed V and J ends, which lost 1 base and 4 bases, there was a span of 14 bases. The germline V gene has CDR1 GTSNPN and CDR2 SVGIG (reference sequence). The chain's CDR3 is CAWSGSGLWYEQYF. DNA of the CDR3: TGTGCCTGGAGTGGGAGCGGGCTTTGGTACGAGCAGTACTTC.

The rearrangement links TRBV28 to TRBJ2-1; 7 bases agree with TRBD2. Unmatched junction bases numbered 10, after V lost 8 bases and J lost 3 bases. Germline V gene data show CDR1 as MDHEN and CDR2 as SYDVKM. The CDR3 covers 15 residues. The CDR3 DNA sequence: TGTGCCAGCCAAAATCCGGCTAGCGGCTACAATGAGCAGTTCTTC. This sequence encodes CASQNPASGYNEQFF. The full variable domain, its missing parts supplied by reference TRBV28 and TRBJ2-1, is DVKVTQSSRYLVKRTGEKVFLECVQDMDHENMFWYRQDPGLGLRLIYFSYDVKMKEKGDIPEGYSVSREKKERFSLILESASTNQTSMYLCASQNPASGYNEQFFGPGTRLTVL.

CDR3 residues: CAWTRGGSSTDTQYF. DNA for the CDR3: TGTGCCTGGACCCGAGGGGGGTCTAGCACAGATACGCAGTATTTT. The chain couples TRBV30 to TRBJ2-3; D is tentatively TRBD1 or TRBD2 (6 bases each). V was shortened by 4 bases and J by 0 bases, with 14 bases between the two germline ends. Germline V gene sequence: CDR1 GTSNPN, CDR2 SVGIG (reference sequence). The CDR3 totals 15 residues.

There are a few counts of this clone. The rearrangement joins TRBV30 to TRBJ1-1; TRBD1 might be the D (5 bases). Germline CDR1 GTSNPN, CDR2 SVGIG (reference sequence). The V gene lost 1 base and the J gene lost 11 bases, with 17 bases spanning the gap. The CDR3 consists of 13 residues. The CDR3 loop reads CAWSEKTVRIAFF. CDR3 nucleotides: TGTGCCTGGAGTGAAAAGACAGTCAGGATCGCTTTCTTT.

The V gene is TRBV7-9, the J gene TRBJ2-7; D unclear. This CDR3 contains 16 residues. Germline CDR1 reads SEHNR; CDR2 reads FQNEAQ (reference sequence). Deletions cut 5 bases from V and 4 bases from J, with 21 bases between. The CDR3 nucleotides read TGTGCCAGCAGCACTGAAAAGGGTCGCCAGGCATACGAGCAGTACTTC. Translation gives CASSTEKGRQAYEQYF. The complete variable domain, with remaining parts taken from reference TRBV7-9 and TRBJ2-7, reads DTGVSQNPRHKITKRGQNVTFRCDPISEHNRLYWYRQTLGQGPEFLTYFQNEAQLEKSRLLSDRFSAERPKGSFSTLEIQRTEQGDSAMYLCASSTEKGRQAYEQYFGPGTRLTVT.